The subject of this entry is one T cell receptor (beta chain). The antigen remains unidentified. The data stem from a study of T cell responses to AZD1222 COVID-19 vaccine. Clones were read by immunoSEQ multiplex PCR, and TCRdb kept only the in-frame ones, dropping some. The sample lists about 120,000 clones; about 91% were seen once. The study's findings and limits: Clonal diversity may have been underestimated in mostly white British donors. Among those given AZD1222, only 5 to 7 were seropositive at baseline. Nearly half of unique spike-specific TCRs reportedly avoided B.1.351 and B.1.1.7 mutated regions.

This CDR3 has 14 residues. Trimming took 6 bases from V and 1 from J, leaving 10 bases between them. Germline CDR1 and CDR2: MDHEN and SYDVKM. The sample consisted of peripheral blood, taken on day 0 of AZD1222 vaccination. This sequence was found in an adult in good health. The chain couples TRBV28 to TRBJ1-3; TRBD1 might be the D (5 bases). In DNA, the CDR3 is TGTGCCAGCAGAGTTCAGGGTTCTGGAAACACCATATATTTT. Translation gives CASRVQGSGNTIYF.